This T cell receptor (beta chain) was captured in a study of Graves' ophthalmopathy and Graves' hyperthyroidism. Study in general: Before any treatment was given, at initial diagnosis, peripheral blood was collected. Broader study findings: As the model predicted ophthalmopathy progression, it achieved a sensitivity of approximately 65% and a specificity of roughly 73%.

RNA transcripts were the source from which TCR beta CDR3 regions were amplified. HTBI primers were employed in first-round RT-PCR, then a second-round multiplex PCR followed. One entry per CDR3 protein, called by TCRdb with MiXCR from the multiplex PCR reads. The table includes about half a million distinct CDR3 sequences, approximately 14% detected once. This clonotype was observed at least ten times. Its matching antigen is unknown. The length of the CDR3 is 14 residues. From germline, CDR1 is SGHDT and CDR2 YYEEEE. Trimming left V 4 bases short and J 1 base short, with 12 bases between. The chain joins TRBV5-6 to TRBJ2-7; no clear D gene. The receptor's source is a woman in her 30s with Graves' ophthalmopathy. The specimen sequenced was blood. DNA for the CDR3: TGTGCCAGCAGCCCGGTGGAAACATCCTACGAGCAGTACTTC. Protein: CASSPVETSYEQYF.